This T cell receptor beta chain is from a study of blood T cell repertoires in COVID-19. Study as a whole: The United States, Italy and Spain were the sources of the acute and convalescent COVID-19 samples. Sources were T cells, B-cell-depleted T cells, or PBMCs; the material itself was cDNA or gDNA.

Methods used by the authors: Quantification of nucleated cells was approximated via reference gene primer amplification. Profiled with immunoSEQ multiplex PCR; TCRdb holds only in-frame clones, not every one. Clone size and V and J calls were adopted from that table, with D and trimming inferred from the DNA. The repertoire holds about 290,000 clones, with roughly 85% as singletons. J was trimmed by 2 bases and V by 1 base; bases with no gene match: 12. CDR1 is LNHDA, CDR2 SQIVND, per germline (reference sequence). The CDR3 is 19 amino acids. The sequence derives from a woman under 40 with active or convalescent COVID-19. V usage is TRBV19 and J usage is TRBJ2-2, with TRBD1 matching 8 bases. The sequencing input was peripheral blood. The CDR3 DNA follows: TGTGCCAGTAGTATAGGGACAGGGTTTTTAGGGACAAACACCGGGGAGCTGTTTTTT. It is translated as CASSIGTGFLGTNTGELFF.